This entry is about one T cell receptor beta chain. Its antigen remains unidentified. This record belongs to a study of T cell responses to AZD1222 COVID-19 vaccine. General study results and limits: Nearly half of unique spike-specific TCRs reportedly avoided B.1.351 and B.1.1.7 mutated regions. Sampling captured repertoires only after the peak T cell response. Spike-specific TCR repertoires showed rising breadth and depth after two AZD1222 doses. Clonal diversity may have been underestimated, and the donors were mostly white British, with more females than males.

The CDR3 covers 15 residues. Data came from immunoSEQ multiplex PCR; TCRdb stores just in-frame clones and leaves some out. Seen here are some 110,000 clones, about 92% observed once, and the top ten hold over 2.5%. The TCR comes from an adult in good health. Here the sequenced sample was peripheral blood, taken on day 0 of AZD1222 vaccination. The gene calls are TRBV12-2 and TRBJ1-1. TRBV12-2 is listed as a pseudogene. In nucleotides, the CDR3 is TGTGCAAGTCGCCCCCCGTCGGGGGTGAGGACTGAAGCTTTCTTT. Protein: CASRPPSGVRTEAFF.